What follows describes a single T cell receptor (beta chain). Per the authors' pipeline: The authors estimated nucleated cell counts from reference gene primer amplification. Clones were sequenced by immunoSEQ multiplex PCR, and TCRdb holds only the in-frame ones, with some missing. V and J calls and clone size are as listed in that table; D and trimming were resolved from the DNA. The sample carries about 110,000 clones, approximately 88% recorded once. The CDR3 totals 13 residues. The V end lost 6 bases, the J end lost 7 bases, and 15 bases lay between the germline ends. From germline, CDR1 is SNHLY and CDR2 FYNNEI. The sample is drawn from a study of blood T cell repertoires in COVID-19. The wider study: There were acute and convalescent COVID-19 samples, and they came from the United States, Italy and Spain. PBMCs, B-cell-depleted T cells, or T cells were the source of the cDNA or gDNA that made up the material.

Sequenced sample: peripheral blood. The rearrangement joins TRBV2 to TRBJ1-2, with a possible D match to TRBD1 (5 bases). The TCR comes from a man between 40 and 49 years old with active or convalescent COVID-19. CDR3 in DNA: TGTGCCAGCAGCACGGGACTTATCTTTGGCTACACCTTC. Protein: CASSTGLIFGYTF. Complete variable domain (other parts from reference TRBV2 and TRBJ1-2): EPEVTQTPSHQVTQMGQEVILRCVPISNHLYFYWYRQILGQKVEFLVSFYNNEISEKSEIFDDQFSVERPDGSNFTLKIRSTKLEDSAMYFCASSTGLIFGYTFGSGTRLTVV.